This record covers a single T cell receptor (beta chain). Its target is unknown. The PCR made use of 60 Vbeta and 13 Jbeta primers. The repertoire was sequenced with immunoSEQ multiplex PCR; TCRdb's copy has only in-frame clones and lacks some. The data show roughly 140,000 clones, about four fifths seen once. This sample was included in a study of cytomegalovirus exposure and HLA in healthy donors. Study background: Out of 398 genotyped donors, about 80% belonged to the Caucasian-associated ancestry cluster. General study findings and limits: The Asian-associated ancestry cluster reportedly had fewer N-insertions than the approximately 670-donor mean in a later analysis. Association with HLA alleles at 0.05 false discovery rate was found for around 17,000 TCR beta sequences in a later analysis.

V was clipped by 0 bases and J by 5 bases, with 18 bases between them. CDR3 length: 16 amino acids. CDR1 is SGDLS, CDR2 YYNGEE, per germline. The TCR comes from a man under 40 in good health and CMV-seronegative. This chain links TRBV9 with TRBJ2-7; D might be TRBD2 (6 bases). Sequencing input: PBMCs. The CDR3 DNA reads as TGTGCCAGCAGCGTAGGAACGGGAGTGGTTTCCGACGAGCAGTACTTC. This codes for CASSVGTGVVSDEQYF.